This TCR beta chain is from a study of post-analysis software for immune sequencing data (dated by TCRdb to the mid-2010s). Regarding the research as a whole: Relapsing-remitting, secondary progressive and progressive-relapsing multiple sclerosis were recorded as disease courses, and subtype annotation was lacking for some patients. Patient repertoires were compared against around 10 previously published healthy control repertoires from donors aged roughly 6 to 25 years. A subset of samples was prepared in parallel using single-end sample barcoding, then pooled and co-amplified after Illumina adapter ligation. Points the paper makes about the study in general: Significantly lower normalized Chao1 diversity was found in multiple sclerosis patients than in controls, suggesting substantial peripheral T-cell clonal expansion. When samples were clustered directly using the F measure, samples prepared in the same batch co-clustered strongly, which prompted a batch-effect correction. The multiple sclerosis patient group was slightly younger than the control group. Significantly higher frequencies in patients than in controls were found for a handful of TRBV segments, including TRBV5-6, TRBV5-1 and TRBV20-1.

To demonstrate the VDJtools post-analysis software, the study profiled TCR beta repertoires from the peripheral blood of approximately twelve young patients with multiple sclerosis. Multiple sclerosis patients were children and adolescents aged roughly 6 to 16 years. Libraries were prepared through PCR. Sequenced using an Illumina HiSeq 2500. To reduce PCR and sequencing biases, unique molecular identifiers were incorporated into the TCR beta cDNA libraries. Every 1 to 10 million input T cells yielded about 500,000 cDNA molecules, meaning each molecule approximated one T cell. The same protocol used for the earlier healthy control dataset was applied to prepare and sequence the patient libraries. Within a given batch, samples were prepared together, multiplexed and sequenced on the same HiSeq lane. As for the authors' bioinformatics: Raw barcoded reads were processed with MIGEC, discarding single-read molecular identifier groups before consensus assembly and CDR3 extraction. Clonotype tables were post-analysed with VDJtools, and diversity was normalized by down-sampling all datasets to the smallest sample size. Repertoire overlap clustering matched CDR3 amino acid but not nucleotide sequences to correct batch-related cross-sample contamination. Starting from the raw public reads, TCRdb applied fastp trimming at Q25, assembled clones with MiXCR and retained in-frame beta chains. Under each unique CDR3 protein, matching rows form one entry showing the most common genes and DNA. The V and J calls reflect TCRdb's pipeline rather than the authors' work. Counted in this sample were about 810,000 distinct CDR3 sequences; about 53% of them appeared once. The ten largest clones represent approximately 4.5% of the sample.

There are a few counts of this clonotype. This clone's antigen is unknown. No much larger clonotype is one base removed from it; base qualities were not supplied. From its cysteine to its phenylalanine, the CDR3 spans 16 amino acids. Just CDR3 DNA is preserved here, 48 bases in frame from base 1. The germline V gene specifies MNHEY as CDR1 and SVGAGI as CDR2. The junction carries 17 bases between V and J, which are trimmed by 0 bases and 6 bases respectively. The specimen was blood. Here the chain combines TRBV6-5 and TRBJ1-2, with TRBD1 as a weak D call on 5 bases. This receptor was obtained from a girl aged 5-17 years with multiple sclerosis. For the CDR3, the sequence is CASSYSSRGEKNGYTF. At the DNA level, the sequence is TGTGCCAGCAGTTACTCCAGCCGGGGGGAAAAGAATGGCTACACCTTC.